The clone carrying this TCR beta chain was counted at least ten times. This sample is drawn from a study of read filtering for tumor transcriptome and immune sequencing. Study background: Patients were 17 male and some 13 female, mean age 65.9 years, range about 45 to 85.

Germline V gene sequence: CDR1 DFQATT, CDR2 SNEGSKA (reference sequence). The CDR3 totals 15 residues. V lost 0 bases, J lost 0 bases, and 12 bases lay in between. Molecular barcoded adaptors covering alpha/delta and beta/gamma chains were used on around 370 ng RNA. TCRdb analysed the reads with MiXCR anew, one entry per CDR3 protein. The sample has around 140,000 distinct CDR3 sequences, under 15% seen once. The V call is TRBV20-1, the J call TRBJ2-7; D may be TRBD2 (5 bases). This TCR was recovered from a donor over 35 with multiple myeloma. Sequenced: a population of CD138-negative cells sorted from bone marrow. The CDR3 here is CSARDHRADSYEQYF. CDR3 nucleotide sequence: TGCAGTGCTAGAGACCACAGAGCGGACTCCTACGAGCAGTACTTC.